This T cell receptor (beta chain) was captured in a study of T cell clonality in common variable immunodeficiency. The study, taken as a whole, reports: T cell subpopulation sequencing would be needed to explain CVID clonality. In common variable immunodeficiency, TCR beta chains reportedly carried fewer deletions and N-nucleotide insertions.

This clone has only a few counts. Its antigen is undetermined. The observed sequence ends 3 residues before the CDR3 terminus, with the missing tail filled in from the germline J gene. The CDR3 loop spans 16 amino acids. Looked up from germline, CDR1 is LNHDA and CDR2 is SQIVND (reference sequence). The V and J ends lost 3 bases and 1 base, in that order; junction bases with no gene match: 7. Sequencing input was equivalent genomic DNA from CVID and controls. Clones were sequenced by immunoSEQ multiplex PCR, and TCRdb holds only the in-frame ones, with some missing. The table lists more than 30,000 clones, with no singletons.

The chain couples TRBV19 to TRBJ2-5; 8 nucleotides align to TRBD2. The sequencing sample was made of peripheral blood mononuclear cells. The receptor was derived from a human donor with common variable immunodeficiency. CDR3: CASSISLAGSQETQYF. CDR3 bases read: TGTGCCAGTAGTATTTCTCTAGCGGGTAGCCAAGAGACC.